The clone carrying this TCR beta chain was picked up a small number of times. Its antigen is undetermined. This specimen comes from a study of vaccination effects on CD4 cells after COVID-19. Study background: Post-vaccine sampling occurred a median 72 days after the second dose.

Notes on the study in general: Among infection- and vaccine-induced clones, marked clonal contraction occurred late after vaccination.

Viral peptide pools were used in the ViraFEST assay to expand antigen-specific CD4+ T cells, and sequencing came afterward. Cultured cells yielded isolated CD4+ T cells after 10 days. Each participant received a vaccine that was either BNT162b2 or mRNA-1273, given as two doses. Half the medium was replaced with IL-2 medium on days 3 and 7. Assay used: immunoSEQ multiplex PCR; TCRdb lists only in-frame clones, some missing. The sample carries about 29,000 clones, 60% to 75% recorded once. The CDR3 is 17 residues long. J gave up 0 bases and V 4 bases, and 7 bases lay outside the gene matches. CDR1 and CDR2 (germline): SGHTA, FQGNSA.

The source was CD4+ T cells from PBMCs cultured with HCoV-OC43 spike peptides, collected after COVID-19 vaccination. Subset here: HCoV-OC43 spike overlapping peptide pool stimulation. This chain connects TRBV7-2 to TRBJ2-1; 9 nucleotides align to TRBD2. This clonotype was obtained from a human donor who received a COVID-19 vaccine. This CDR3 reads CASSSSGLASSYNEQFF. The CDR3 DNA is TGTGCCAGCAGCTCCTCTGGACTAGCGAGCTCCTACAATGAGCAGTTCTTC.